This note documents a single TCR beta chain sequence. This specimen comes from a study of blood T cell repertoires in COVID-19. Turning to the study itself: PBMCs, B-cell-depleted T cells, or T cells provided the cDNA or gDNA that made up the material.

Source study methods: Amplifying reference gene primers gave estimates of nucleated cell counts. This table comes from immunoSEQ multiplex PCR, and its TCRdb copy is limited to in-frame clones, with some not included. That table furnishes V, J and clone size, whereas the DNA furnished D and trimming. The sample has about 140,000 clones; about 82% are singletons. This receptor was identified in a woman older than 75 with active or convalescent COVID-19. Material for sequencing was peripheral blood.

The chain's CDR3 is CATSKKTSGGDEQFF. CDR3 bases: TGTGCCACCAGCAAAAAGACTAGCGGGGGAGATGAGCAGTTCTTC. The chain combines TRBV15 with TRBJ2-1; 12 positions match TRBD2. Germline V gene lookup returns CDR1 LNHNV and CDR2 YYDKDF (reference sequence). J was trimmed by 8 bases and V by 4 bases; bases with no gene match: 6. The CDR3 is made up of 15 amino acids.